These T cell receptor beta chains were read from a single sample in a study of blood T cell repertoires in COVID-19. Only in-frame clones appear in the TCRdb table, and some are missing; sequencing was by immunoSEQ multiplex PCR. Here the sample spans 60,000 or so clones, 75% to 90% being singletons. Sequencing used peripheral blood. These receptors came from a man aged 25 to 45 with COVID-19, enrolled during active disease. CDR3s include the opening cysteine and the closing phenylalanine or tryptophan. The order of the fields is clone size, D gene, V gene, J gene, CDR3 DNA, CDR3 protein. A D gene is named only where the DNA matches it firmly. The size of a clone is reported for some rows only, either as once, few or many, or as a class for expanded clones.

.,TRBD2,TRBV6-2/TRBV6-3,TRBJ2-7,TGTGCCAGCAGTTACCAAGGGACTAGCTACGAGCAGTACTTC,CASSYQGTSYEQYF
.,TRBD2,TRBV9,TRBJ2-1,TGTGCCAGCAGCGCAACTAGCGGGAGTTACAATGAGCAGTTCTTC,CASSATSGSYNEQFF
.,TRBD2,TRBV6-5,TRBJ2-1,TGTGCCAGCAGTTTAGCGGGAGTCCACAATGAGCAGTTCTTC,CASSLAGVHNEQFF
.,TRBD1,TRBV20-1,TRBJ1-5,TGCAGTGCTAGTCCCGGACAGGTCGTTGGGCCCCAGCATTTT,CSASPGQVVGPQHF
.,TRBD1,TRBV11-2,TRBJ2-2,TGTGCCAGCAGCCCCCGGACAGGGGGAGGCACCGGGGAGCTGTTTTTT,CASSPRTGGGTGELFF
once,.,TRBV12-2,TRBJ2-5,TGTGCAAGTCATGTTCTAGCGGGACCTCAAGAGACCCAGTACTTC,CASHVLAGPQETQYF
.,.,TRBV6-5,TRBJ2-7,TGTGCCAGCAGTCCCCTAGCGACCTCCTACGAGCAGTACTTC,CASSPLATSYEQYF
.,.,TRBV20-1,TRBJ1-1,TGCAGTGCTAGTTGGCCGGCAACGGGCACTGAAGCTTTCTTT,CSASWPATGTEAFF
.,.,TRBV18,TRBJ1-2,TGTGCCAGCTCACCACTCTCAGGGGAGGGCTACACCTTC,CASSPLSGEGYTF
.,.,TRBV12-3/TRBV12-4,TRBJ2-7,TGTGCCAGCAGCCCTAACTCTTTCGAGCAGTACTTC,CASSPNSFEQYF
.,.,TRBV24-1,TRBJ2-1,TGTGCCACCAGTGACCAAGACAGCCACACTAGCTTTGAGCAGTTCTTC,CATSDQDSHTSFEQFF
.,.,TRBV28,TRBJ1-5,TGTGCCAGCAGTTTACGCGGCCCAGGTGGGGGCCGTAATGGAGCATCCCATTTT,CASSLRGPGGGRNGASHF
few,.,TRBV4-2,TRBJ1-4,TGTGCCAGCAGCCAAGAAGGAGCAACTACTTATGAAAAACTGTTTTTT,CASSQEGATTYEKLFF
.,.,TRBV5-1,TRBJ2-2,TGCGCCAGCAGCTTGTTACAGGCTGGCGGGGAGCTGTTTTTT,CASSLLQAGGELFF
.,.,TRBV7-8,TRBJ1-4,TGTGCCAGCAGCTTAATTGGGGGCACAACTAATGAAAAACTGTTTTTT,CASSLIGGTTNEKLFF
.,.,TRBV9,TRBJ2-7,TGTGCCAGCAGCGTAGGAGCGCTCTCCTACGAGCAGTACTTC,CASSVGALSYEQYF
.,TRBD2,TRBV27,TRBJ2-3,TGTGCCAGCAGCGAGTTAGCGGGAGTGGAAGATACGCAGTATTTT,CASSELAGVEDTQYF
.,.,TRBV7-9,TRBJ2-1,TGTGCCAGCAGCCCGCAGGGACTCGTCTACAATGAGCAGTTCTTC,CASSPQGLVYNEQFF
once,.,TRBV9,TRBJ2-3,TGTGCCAGCAGCGTGTCGGGAAGCACAGATACGCAGTATTTT,CASSVSGSTDTQYF
.,.,TRBV9,TRBJ1-1,TGTGCCAGCAGTGAAGGGGGAGTGAACACTGAAGCTTTCTTT,CASSEGGVNTEAFF
.,.,TRBV10-3,TRBJ2-3,TGTGCCATCACCGCAGGGGGCACAGATACGCAGTATTTT,CAITAGGTDTQYF
.,TRBD1,TRBV6-2/TRBV6-3,TRBJ2-7,TGTGCCAGCAGTTACTCGTTCGACAGGGCGTATCTCTACGAGCAGTACTTC,CASSYSFDRAYLYEQYF
.,.,TRBV28,TRBJ2-5,TGTGCCAGTCTTAACAGGGATCAAGAGACCCAGTACTTC,CASLNRDQETQYF
once,TRBD1,TRBV3-1/TRBV3-2,TRBJ2-5,TGTGCCAGCAGCCAAACAGGGGGCTTCGTGACCCAGTACTTC,CASSQTGGFVTQYF
.,.,TRBV11-2,TRBJ2-1,TGTGCCAGCAGCTTAATGGCAAATGAGCAGTTCTTC,CASSLMANEQFF
.,TRBD1,TRBV27,TRBJ2-1,TGTGCCAGCCAAACAGGGGCTGAGACCTACAATGAGCAGTTCTTC,CASQTGAETYNEQFF
.,TRBD2,TRBV9,TRBJ2-5,TGTGCCAGCAGCCAAGGGACTAGCGCTTATCAAGAGACCCAGTACTTC,CASSQGTSAYQETQYF
.,TRBD1,TRBV6-1,TRBJ1-2,TGTGCCAGCAGTGAAAGAAGAGGGGGCAGTGGGTATGGCTACACCTTC,CASSERRGGSGYGYTF
.,TRBD2,TRBV5-1,TRBJ2-3,TGCGCCAGCAGCACCTCTAGCGGGAGAAGTGGTGATACGCAGTATTTT,CASSTSSGRSGDTQYF
.,.,TRBV12-5,TRBJ2-7,TGTGCTAGTGGTAGAGGATCAACCTACGAGCAGTACTTC,CASGRGSTYEQYF
few,TRBD2,TRBV6-5,TRBJ2-1,TGTGCCAGCAGGTTAGCGGGGTCCTACAATGAGCAGTTCTTC,CASRLAGSYNEQFF
few,TRBD2,TRBV5-4,TRBJ2-1,TGTGCCAGCAGCTTTCTACTAGCGGGAGAGGAGCAGTTCTTC,CASSFLLAGEEQFF
.,.,TRBV15,TRBJ2-7,TGTGCCACCAGCAGAGATATGGACAGCCACGAGCAGTACTTC,CATSRDMDSHEQYF
.,TRBD1,TRBV28,TRBJ1-1,TGTGCCAGCAGAATACTTCCGGGACAGGTGACTGAAGCTTTCTTT,CASRILPGQVTEAFF
.,.,TRBV7-2,TRBJ2-1,TGTGCCAGCAGCCAGGAGGGCGGGCTTATCAATGAGCAGTTCTTC,CASSQEGGLINEQFF
.,TRBD2,TRBV2,TRBJ2-5,TGTGCCAGCAGTTCTAGCGGGAGGGCAAAGGAGACCCAGTACTTC,CASSSSGRAKETQYF
.,.,TRBV12-5,TRBJ1-1,TGTGCTAGTGGTATCGGTTTGAACACTGAAGCTTTCTTT,CASGIGLNTEAFF
once,.,TRBV11-1,TRBJ2-7,TGTGCCAGCAGCTTAGTAGCTCTAGAGCAGTACTTC,CASSLVALEQYF
.,TRBD1,TRBV10-3,TRBJ1-1,TGTGCCATCAGTACAGGGGACAAGAACACTGAAGCTTTCTTT,CAISTGDKNTEAFF
.,.,TRBV6-1,TRBJ1-5,TGTGCCAGCAGTGCCGAGACAGCAGCTAGCAATCAGCCCCAGCATTTT,CASSAETAASNQPQHF
.,.,TRBV5-5,TRBJ1-1,TGTGCCAGCAGCTTCCCGACTCGGAACACTGAAGCTTTCTTT,CASSFPTRNTEAFF
few,.,TRBV21-1,TRBJ1-1,TGTGCCAGCAGCAAACTGGACAGGTCCAGGAGCACTGAAGCTTTCTTT,CASSKLDRSRSTEAFF
few,TRBD2,TRBV10-2,TRBJ2-5,TGCGCCAGCAGTGGGCAGGGAGGGGAGACCCAGTACTTC,CASSGQGGETQYF
.,.,TRBV28,TRBJ1-5,TGTGCCAGCAGTTTTCCCGGGATGCTGTATCAGCCCCAGCATTTT,CASSFPGMLYQPQHF
.,.,TRBV19,TRBJ2-7,TGTGCCACCTCAGGGGGGTGGATAGACGAGCAGTACTTC,CATSGGWIDEQYF
.,.,TRBV12-3/TRBV12-4,TRBJ2-2,TGTGCCAGCAGTTTAGCCGGGGGGGAGCTGTTTTTT,CASSLAGGELFF
few,.,TRBV6-2/TRBV6-3,TRBJ1-5,TGTGCCAGCAGTTCAATACCTGTGACCCCTAGACGGGGCAATCAGCCCCAGCATTTT,CASSSIPVTPRRGNQPQHF
.,TRBD2,TRBV24-1,TRBJ2-7,TGTGCCACCAGTTCCCGGGGGGGAGCCTCCTACGAGCAGTACTTC,CATSSRGGASYEQYF
.,.,TRBV9,TRBJ2-1,TGTGCCAGCAGCGCCTTTAACTCCTACAATGAGCAGTTCTTC,CASSAFNSYNEQFF
many,TRBD1,TRBV6-4,TRBJ1-5,TGTGCCAGCAGTGAGTCCGGGACAGGTAATCAGCCCCAGCATTTT,CASSESGTGNQPQHF
.,.,TRBV6-2/TRBV6-3,TRBJ1-1,TGTGCCAGCAGTTACTCGAGGGCAGGGGTGAACACTGAAGCTTTCTTT,CASSYSRAGVNTEAFF
.,TRBD1,TRBV5-1,TRBJ1-1,TGCGCCAGCAGTTTGTTAGGACAGGGGCTAATGAACACTGAAGCTTTCTTT,CASSLLGQGLMNTEAFF
.,TRBD1,TRBV3-1/TRBV3-2,TRBJ1-5,TGTGCCAGCAGCCCGGGGACAGGGTATAGCAATCAGCCCCAGCATTTT,CASSPGTGYSNQPQHF
once,.,TRBV3-1/TRBV3-2,TRBJ1-3,TGTGCCAGCAGCCATCGGGGGGAAGGTGGAAACACCATATATTTT,CASSHRGEGGNTIYF
few,.,TRBV28,TRBJ1-2,TGTGCCAGCACTCTTCCACAGGGTAGGGTGGGCTACACCTTC,CASTLPQGRVGYTF
.,.,TRBV4-1,TRBJ1-2,TGCGCCAGCAGCCAAGATTCGCAGTATAGGCAGGGGAGCTATGGCTACACCTTC,CASSQDSQYRQGSYGYTF
.,.,TRBV6-5,TRBJ1-1,TGTGCCAGCAGGGGACACCGGAACACTGAAGCTTTCTTT,CASRGHRNTEAFF
.,.,TRBV6-5,TRBJ2-5,TGTGCCAGCACAATCCGGGAGACCCAGTACTTC,CASTIRETQYF
.,.,TRBV4-2,TRBJ2-3,TGTGCCAGCAGCCCAAGCCAGCGGAGCGACACAGATACGCAGTATTTT,CASSPSQRSDTDTQYF
.,TRBD2,TRBV27,TRBJ2-1,TGTGCCAGCAGTTTAGATCCCGGGAGGGCCCTTAGGGAGCAGTTCTTC,CASSLDPGRALREQFF